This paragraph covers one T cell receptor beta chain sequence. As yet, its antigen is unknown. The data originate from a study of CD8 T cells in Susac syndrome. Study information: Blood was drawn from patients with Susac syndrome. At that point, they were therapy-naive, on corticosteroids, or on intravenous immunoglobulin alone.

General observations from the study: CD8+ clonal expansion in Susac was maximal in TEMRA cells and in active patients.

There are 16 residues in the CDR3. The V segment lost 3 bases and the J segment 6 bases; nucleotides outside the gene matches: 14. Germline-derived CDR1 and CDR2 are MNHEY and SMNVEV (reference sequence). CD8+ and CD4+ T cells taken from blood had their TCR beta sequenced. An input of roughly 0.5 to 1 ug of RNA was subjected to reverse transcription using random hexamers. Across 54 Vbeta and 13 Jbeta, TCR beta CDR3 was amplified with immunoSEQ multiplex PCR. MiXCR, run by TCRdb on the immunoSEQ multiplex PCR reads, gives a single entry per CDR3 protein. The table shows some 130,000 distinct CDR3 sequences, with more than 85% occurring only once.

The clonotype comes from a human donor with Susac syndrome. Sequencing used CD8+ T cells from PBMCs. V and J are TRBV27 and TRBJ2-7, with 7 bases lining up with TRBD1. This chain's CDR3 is CASSFSRDRTSLEQYF. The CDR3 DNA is TGTGCCAGCAGTTTCAGCCGGGACAGAACCTCTCTCGAGCAGTACTTC.